Sequencing of this T cell receptor (beta chain) was carried out in a study of T cells in Graves' hyperthyroidism and ophthalmopathy. RNA transcripts gave rise to amplified TCR beta CDR3 regions. HTBI primers were the set used in a first-round RT-PCR of the TCR CDR3. Via MiXCR, TCRdb re-called the multiplex PCR reads, giving one row per CDR3 protein. The sample consists of approximately 600,000 distinct CDR3 sequences, roughly 20% of them appearing once. CDR1 and CDR2 (germline): MGHRA, YSYEKL. V shed 4 bases, J shed 6 bases, and the junction held 4 bases outside the gene matches. The length of the CDR3 is 16 residues.

The chain carries TRBV4-1 and TRBJ2-2; 14 nucleotides match TRBD2. Sequencing used blood. This TCR came from a man in his thirties or forties with Graves' ophthalmopathy. The CDR3 protein is CASSPGLAGGPGELFF. The CDR3 DNA is TGCGCCAGCAGCCCAGGACTAGCGGGAGGCCCCGGGGAGCTGTTTTTT.